Below are 21 T cell receptor beta chains sequenced from a single sample in a study of T cell responses to AZD1222 COVID-19 vaccine. Sequencing used immunoSEQ multiplex PCR; TCRdb keeps in-frame clones, though not all of them. The sample contains about 140,000 clones, roughly 92% of which appear only once. The source material was peripheral blood, sampled on day 0 of AZD1222 vaccination. The receptor source for this set is an adult in good health.

The V call is TRBV6-2 or TRBV6-3, the J call TRBJ1-5; 8 bases map to TRBD1. J lost 3 bases, V lost 2 bases, and 9 bases had no gene match. Germline loops: CDR1 MNHEY, CDR2 SVGEGT. CDR3 length: 17 amino acids. Written as DNA, the CDR3 is TGTGCCAGCAGTTACGGTAGGGCAGGGGGCTACAATCAGCCCCAGCATTTT. This encodes CASSYGRAGGYNQPQHF.

The V and J genes are TRBV18 and TRBJ2-3, with D hard to call. The germline V and J ends were trimmed by 3 bases and 0 bases, with 13 bases remaining between them. Germline CDR1 reads KGHSH; CDR2 reads LQKENI. The length of the CDR3 is 16 residues. The CDR3 DNA sequence: TGTGCCAGCTCACCTACGGTCCCTTTGAGCACAGATACGCAGTATTTT. It yields the protein CASSPTVPLSTDTQYF.

This clone was observed a single time. J is TRBJ2-7 and V is TRBV9, with TRBD2 matching over 8 bases. Germline values: CDR1 SGDLS, CDR2 YYNGEE. The CDR3 spans 15 residues. J was trimmed by 3 bases and V by 4 bases; bases with no gene match: 9. The CDR3 reads CASSPSGGLDYEQYF. CDR3 nucleotides: TGTGCCAGCAGCCCGTCGGGGGGACTAGACTACGAGCAGTACTTC.

This CDR3 is CASRPSYQGLDTEAFF. Here the CDR3 DNA reads TGTGCCAGCAGGCCGAGCTATCAGGGGCTCGACACTGAAGCTTTCTTT. The chain has TRBV7-9 and TRBJ1-1, with D maybe TRBD1 (6 bases). Germline CDR1 reads SEHNR; CDR2 reads FQNEAQ (reference sequence). This CDR3 contains 16 residues. Between the trimmed V and J ends, which lost 6 bases and 3 bases, there was a span of 20 bases.

Only one count was recorded for this clone. V usage is TRBV7-2 and J usage is TRBJ2-1; D ambiguous. Germline V CDR1 and CDR2: SGHTA, FQGNSA. The CDR3 sequence is 17 residues long. V shed 5 bases and J shed 0 bases, with 17 bases lying between them. As DNA, the CDR3 is TGTGCCAGCAGCCCACCCCCCCACGAGAGCTCCTACAATGAGCAGTTCTTC. It specifies CASSPPPHESSYNEQFF.

In the case of this clone: In the same sample, other DNA sequences code for this CDR3. The V and J genes are TRBV7-8 and TRBJ1-5; D is possibly TRBD1 (6 bases). V lost 1 base and J lost 4, with 11 bases in between. This CDR3 spans 15 amino acids. Germline-derived CDR1 and CDR2 are SGHVS and FQNEAQ. The CDR3 DNA reads as TGTGCCAGCAGCTTAGTTGGACAGAGTAATCAGCCCCAGCATTTT. It encodes CASSLVGQSNQPQHF.

This clone showed up just once. The chain links TRBV18 to TRBJ1-1; D remains unclear. The V end was cut by 2 bases, the J end by 4 bases, with 8 bases between. The CDR3 extends over 13 amino acids. Germline CDR1 is KGHSH and CDR2 is LQKENI. CDR3 residues: CASSPGSPTEAFF. Here the CDR3 DNA reads TGTGCCAGCTCACCAGGAAGTCCCACTGAAGCTTTCTTT.

The chain recombines TRBV28 with TRBJ1-4; D is perhaps TRBD1 (6 bases). Deletions cut 8 bases from V and 3 bases from J, with 19 bases between. CDR3 size: 16 residues. Germline V CDR1 and CDR2: MDHEN, SYDVKM. Here the CDR3 reads CASRPMGAGPNEKLFF. CDR3 nucleotide sequence: TGTGCCAGCCGGCCGATGGGGGCTGGTCCTAATGAAAAACTGTTTTTT.

Only one count was recorded for this clone. The J gene is TRBJ1-2, the V gene TRBV6-8, with D hard to call. V shed 2 bases and J shed 8 bases, with 6 bases lying between them. The CDR3 has 11 residues. Germline CDR1 MNHGY, CDR2 SAAAGT. The CDR3 protein is CASSYGGGYTF. CDR3 sequence (DNA): TGTGCCAGCAGTTACGGTGGAGGCTACACCTTC.

The V call is TRBV29-1, the J call TRBJ2-1, with D perhaps TRBD1 (6 bases). Germline values: CDR1 SQVTM, CDR2 ANQGSEA. With 1 base removed from V and 7 bases from J, the gap between germline ends came to 8 bases. The CDR3 loop spans 12 amino acids. The CDR3 spells CSVEVDRNEQFF. CDR3 DNA sequence: TGCAGCGTTGAAGTCGACAGGAATGAGCAGTTCTTC.

The chain employs TRBV4-3 and TRBJ2-7; D might be TRBD1 or TRBD2, each matching 5 bases. Between the trimmed V and J ends, which lost 4 bases and 0 bases, there was a span of 19 bases. The CDR3 contains 17 residues. The germline V gene encodes CDR1 LGHNA and CDR2 YSLEER. The chain's CDR3 is CASSPHFGAKSSYEQYF. DNA for the CDR3: TGCGCCAGCAGCCCCCACTTCGGGGCGAAGAGCTCCTACGAGCAGTACTTC.

This chain links TRBV3-1 (or the pseudogene TRBV3-2) with TRBJ2-2; 8 bases line up with TRBD2. V dropped 3 bases and J dropped 6; count of bases not matched to a gene: 9. The CDR3 has 16 residues. Germline V gives CDR1 LGHDT, CDR2 YNNKEL (reference sequence). CDR3 DNA sequence: TGTGCCAGCAGCCACGCAGCGGGGGCGTTCGCCGGGGAGCTGTTTTTT. The encoded protein is CASSHAAGAFAGELFF.

V gene TRBV6-5 combines with J gene TRBJ2-7; D unclear. V was trimmed by 6 bases and J by 0 bases, leaving 15 bases between them. Germline loops: CDR1 MNHEY, CDR2 SVGAGI. The CDR3 sequence is 15 residues long. The CDR3 DNA sequence: TGTGCCAGCAGCCCAAAGGCGATCCCCTCCTACGAGCAGTACTTC. Its protein is CASSPKAIPSYEQYF.

This clone was recorded a few times. The genes are TRBV11-2 and TRBJ1-1; 10 positions match TRBD1. The junction had 6 bases not matched to a gene; V was cut back by 5 bases and J by 6 bases. Germline V gene data show CDR1 as SGHAT and CDR2 as FQNNGV. The CDR3 length is 14 residues. CDR3 sequence (DNA): TGTGCCAGCAGCGCGGACAGGGGGAGGGCTGAAGCTTTCTTT. Translating gives CASSADRGRAEAFF.

As concerns this clone: At one of its ends the junction is not consistent with the germline gene, which may arise from a read error. The chain links TRBV19 to TRBJ1-5, with 11 bases matching TRBD1. The CDR3 is 13 amino acids. The germline V gene has CDR1 LNHDA and CDR2 SQIVND (reference sequence). In nucleotides, the CDR3 is TGTGGCAGTAGGGGGACAGGGGGGCAGCCCCAGCATTTT. Its protein product is CGSRGTGGQPQHF.

This clone was seen only once. The chain joins TRBV6-5 to TRBJ2-5; D remains unclear. The V gene's germline CDR1 is MNHEY and CDR2 SVGAGI. This CDR3 is built from 13 residues. Trimming shortened V by 5 bases and J by 5 bases, and 12 bases separated the two germline ends. CDR3 amino acids: CASSTPWWETQYF. The CDR3 bases are TGTGCCAGCAGTACTCCTTGGTGGGAGACCCAGTACTTC.

The V gene is TRBV6-5, the J gene TRBJ2-7; D possibly corresponds to TRBD1 (5 bases). The V gene's germline CDR1 is MNHEY and CDR2 SVGAGI. This CDR3 region has 14 residues. V lost 5 bases to trimming and J lost 3 bases, with 14 bases between them. CDR3 region: CASSRISTGYEQYF. The CDR3 coding sequence is TGTGCCAGCAGTCGAATTTCAACAGGCTACGAGCAGTACTTC.

The chain couples TRBV15 to TRBJ2-7, with TRBD2 as a possible D gene (5 bases). The CDR3 is made up of 14 amino acids. The ends were cut back, 1 base at V and 9 bases at J, with 16 bases in the middle. The germline CDR1 and CDR2 sequences are LNHNV and YYDKDF (reference sequence). CDR3 bases: TGTGCCACCAGCAGAGGGACGGAGGTCGGAGGGCAGTACTTC. As protein: CATSRGTEVGGQYF.

The sample holds a few counts of this clone. The chain carries TRBV2 and TRBJ1-2; D not certain. V lost 2 bases to trimming and J lost 0 bases, with 13 bases between them. The CDR3 has 16 residues. The germline gives CDR1 SNHLY, CDR2 FYNNEI. CDR3 sequence (DNA): TGTGCCAGCAGTGAAAGATCGGGGTCAGCTAACTATGGCTACACCTTC. Its protein is CASSERSGSANYGYTF. The variable domain in full, completed from reference TRBV2 and TRBJ1-2, reads EPEVTQTPSHQVTQMGQEVILRCVPISNHLYFYWYRQILGQKVEFLVSFYNNEISEKSEIFDDQFSVERPDGSNFTLKIRSTKLEDSAMYFCASSERSGSANYGYTFGSGTRLTVV.

Here the CDR3 reads CSASETVNSPLHF. In DNA, the CDR3 is TGCAGTGCTAGTGAGACAGTAAATTCACCCCTCCACTTT. The chain employs TRBV20-1 and TRBJ1-6; possibly TRBD1 for D (5 bases). CDR3 length: 13 residues. The germline CDR1 and CDR2 sequences are DFQATT and SNEGSKA (reference sequence). Trimming took 3 bases from V and 7 from J, leaving 10 bases between them.

This clone was counted a single time. The J gene is TRBJ2-1, the V gene TRBV9; 11 bases are a match to TRBD2. After removal of 4 bases from V and 7 bases from J, the junction contained 7 bases not matched to a gene. Germline V lookup: CDR1 SGDLS, CDR2 YYNGEE. This CDR3 region has 15 residues. The CDR3 DNA sequence: TGTGCCAGCAGCTCCACTAGCGGGAGTGTAAATGAGCAGTTCTTC. This sequence encodes CASSSTSGSVNEQFF.